Given below is one TCR beta chain in context. Its antigen remains unknown. This CDR3 has 15 amino acids. Per the germline V gene, CDR1 is SEHNR and CDR2 is FQNEAQ (reference sequence). Trimming cost V 5 bases and J 0 bases, with 13 bases left between them. This sample was taken from a study of CD8+CD57+ T cells in acquired aplastic anemia. Across the whole study: An average of roughly 3 ug of DNA was obtained from sorted CD4+ and CD8+ cells.

TCR beta VDJ and CDR3 profiling used genomic DNA as template. One entry per CDR3 protein, called by TCRdb with MiXCR from the reads. The table has some 170,000 distinct CDR3 sequences, 40% to 55% seen once; the top ten hold more than 0.95%. Study-wide findings and caveats: Patients and controls shared twenty-nine CD8+ CDR3 sequences, which appeared highly expressed in patients and within their immunodominant clones. With respect to CD8+ Simpson's diversity, patients and controls did not differ significantly.

In patients chosen for sequencing, flow cytometry had shown CD8+CD57+ cell expansion. All patients were therapy-naive when blood was sampled. The sequence was collected from a human donor with aplastic anemia. This chain uses TRBV7-9 with TRBJ1-1; weak D call: TRBD1 (6 bases). Sequenced material: sorted CD4+, CD8+, or CD8+CD57+ T cells (not recorded which) from PBMCs. The CDR3 region has the DNA TGTGCCAGCAGCATCGACGGACAGATGAACACTGAAGCTTTCTTT. The encoded protein is CASSIDGQMNTEAFF. Variable domain in full (rest from reference TRBV7-9 and TRBJ1-1): DTGVSQNPRHKITKRGQNVTFRCDPISEHNRLYWYRQTLGQGPEFLTYFQNEAQLEKSRLLSDRFSAERPKGSFSTLEIQRTEQGDSAMYLCASSIDGQMNTEAFFGQGTRLTVV.